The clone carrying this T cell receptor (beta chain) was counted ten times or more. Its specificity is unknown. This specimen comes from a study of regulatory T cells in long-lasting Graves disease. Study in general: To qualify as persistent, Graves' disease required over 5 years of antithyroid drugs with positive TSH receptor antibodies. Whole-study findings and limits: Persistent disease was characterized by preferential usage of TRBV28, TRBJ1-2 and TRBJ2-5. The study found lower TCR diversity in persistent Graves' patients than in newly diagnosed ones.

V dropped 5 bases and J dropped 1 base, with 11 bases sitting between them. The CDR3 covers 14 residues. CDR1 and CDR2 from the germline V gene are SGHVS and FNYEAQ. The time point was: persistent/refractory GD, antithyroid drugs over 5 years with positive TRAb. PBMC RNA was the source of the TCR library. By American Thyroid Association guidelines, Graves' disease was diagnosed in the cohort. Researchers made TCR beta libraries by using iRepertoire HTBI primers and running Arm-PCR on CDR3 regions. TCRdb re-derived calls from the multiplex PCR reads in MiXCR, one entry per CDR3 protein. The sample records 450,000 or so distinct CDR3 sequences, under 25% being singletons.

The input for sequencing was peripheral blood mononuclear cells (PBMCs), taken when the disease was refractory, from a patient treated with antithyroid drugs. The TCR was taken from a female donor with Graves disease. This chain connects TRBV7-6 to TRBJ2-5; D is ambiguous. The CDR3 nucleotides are TGTGCCAGCAGCCAGTGGCCGGGCCAAGAGACCCAGTACTTC. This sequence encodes CASSQWPGQETQYF.